This T cell receptor (beta chain) was sequenced in a study of blood T cells in healthy people across ages. In its sample, this clonotype was seen many times. The CDR3 totals 15 residues. CDR1 and CDR2 from the germline V gene are SGHRS and YFSETQ. Trimming removed 0 bases at V and 6 bases at J, with 13 bases between. PCR was performed a second time for about 6 to 11 cycles using a sample-barcoded 5' primer and a J-beta primer mix. MiXCR was run by TCRdb on the 5' RACE reads, yielding one entry per CDR3 protein. The sample includes about 650,000 distinct CDR3 sequences, roughly 32% seen only once; the top ten take over 15%.

The gene calls are TRBV5-1 and TRBJ2-1; D is perhaps TRBD2 (5 bases). Material for sequencing was blood. This receptor was obtained from an elderly woman in good health. The CDR3 here is CASSLGPPGSNEQFF. The CDR3 nucleotides read TGCGCCAGCAGCTTGGGCCCCCCGGGGAGCAATGAGCAGTTCTTC.